These T cell receptor beta chains were read from a single sample in a study of early T cells in non-severe SARS-CoV-2 infection. MiXCR was run by TCRdb on the 5' RACE reads, yielding one entry per CDR3 protein. The sample holds roughly 60,000 distinct CDR3 sequences; 5.6% are singletons and the top ten take almost 7%. Sequences were obtained from whole blood. All receptors derive from an adult who was a healthcare worker with PCR-confirmed SARS-CoV-2 infection or an uninfected control (not recorded which). Each CDR3 is given with its conserved first and last residue. A D gene is named only where the DNA matches it firmly.

j_gene | v_gene | d_gene | CDR3aa
TRBJ2-5 | TRBV20-1 | NA | CSASQVRYQETQYF
TRBJ2-1 | TRBV14 | NA | CASSPLTTSYNEQFF
TRBJ1-1 | TRBV6-4 | NA | CASSDSSRGTEAFF
TRBJ1-6 | TRBV7-6 | NA | CASSLRVGSLNSPLHF
TRBJ2-7 | TRBV20-1 | NA | CSARWNSYEQYF
TRBJ1-1 | TRBV30 | NA | CAWSVWGQTEAFF
TRBJ2-7 | TRBV6-2/TRBV6-3 | TRBD1 | CASSYGLPGQGSEQYF
TRBJ2-2 | TRBV12-5 | NA | CASGGKVAADVVGELFF
TRBJ2-7 | TRBV25-1 | NA | CASSGSLRAYEQYF
TRBJ1-2 | TRBV18 | NA | CASSLGNYGYTF
TRBJ2-3 | TRBV12-3/TRBV12-4 | TRBD2 | CASRTSGRATLDTQYF
TRBJ2-3 | TRBV9 | NA | CASSRTTDTQYF
TRBJ2-7 | TRBV29-1 | NA | CSVDAGSYEQYF
TRBJ2-5 | TRBV25-1 | NA | CASKHPYGAVETQYF
TRBJ2-1 | TRBV6-2/TRBV6-3 | NA | CASSYGGPDNEQFF
TRBJ2-1 | TRBV24-1 | TRBD2 | CATSPRLAGNEQFF
TRBJ2-3 | TRBV20-1 | NA | CRGGLEDSDTQYF
TRBJ2-7 | TRBV5-1 | NA | CASSLVAGEYEQYF
TRBJ2-1 | TRBV6-6 | NA | CASGREGSYNEQFF
TRBJ2-6 | TRBV29-1 | NA | CSVEGGANVLTF
TRBJ2-7 | TRBV6-1 | TRBD1 | CASSKGATYEQYF
TRBJ1-4 | TRBV20-1 | NA | CSARELRKDEKLFF
TRBJ2-7 | TRBV9 | TRBD2 | CASSGASGSVEYEQYF
TRBJ2-1 | TRBV4-1 | TRBD2 | CASSQQGTSGRGSSYNEQFF
TRBJ2-7 | TRBV6-1 | TRBD2 | CASSQGLAGVYEQYF
TRBJ2-1 | TRBV20-1 | TRBD2 | CSARLVQGLAGRRTYNEQFF
TRBJ2-1 | TRBV5-4 | NA | CASSSGNTNEQFF
TRBJ2-2 | TRBV11-2 | NA | CASSLSGPPPGELFF
TRBJ2-7 | TRBV20-1 | NA | CSARASWGPSSSYEQYF
TRBJ2-2 | TRBV7-9 | NA | CASSFGANTGELFF